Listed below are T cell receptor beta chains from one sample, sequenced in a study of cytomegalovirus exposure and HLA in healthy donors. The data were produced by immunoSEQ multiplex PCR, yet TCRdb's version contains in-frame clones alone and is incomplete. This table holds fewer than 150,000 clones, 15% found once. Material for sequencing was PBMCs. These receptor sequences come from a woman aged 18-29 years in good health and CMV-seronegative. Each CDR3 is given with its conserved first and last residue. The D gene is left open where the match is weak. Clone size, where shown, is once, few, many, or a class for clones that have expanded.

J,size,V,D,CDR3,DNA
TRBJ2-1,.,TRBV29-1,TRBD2,CSVAGTSGRNEQFF,TGCAGCGTGGCCGGGACTAGCGGGAGAAATGAGCAGTTCTTC
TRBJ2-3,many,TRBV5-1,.,CASSLLGGYTDTQYF,TGCGCCAGCAGCCTACTAGGAGGATACACAGATACGCAGTATTTT
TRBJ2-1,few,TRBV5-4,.,CASSLFGGMAEQFF,TGTGCCAGCAGCTTGTTTGGCGGGATGGCAGAGCAGTTCTTC
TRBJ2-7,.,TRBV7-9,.,CASSKTTTYEQYF,TGTGCCAGCAGCAAGACAACAACCTACGAGCAGTACTTC
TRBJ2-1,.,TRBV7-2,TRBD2,CASSFPWAGGRNEQFF,TGTGCCAGCAGCTTCCCCTGGGCGGGGGGGCGGAATGAGCAGTTCTTC
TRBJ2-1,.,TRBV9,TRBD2,CASSVGYRLARDNEQFF,TGTGCCAGCAGCGTAGGCTATCGACTAGCGAGGGACAATGAGCAGTTCTTC
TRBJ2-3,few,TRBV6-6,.,CATGDSPTGDTQYF,TGTGCCACCGGCGACTCCCCGACAGGAGATACGCAGTATTTT
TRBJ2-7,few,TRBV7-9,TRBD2,CASSRGGNEQYF,TGTGCCAGCAGCCGCGGGGGGAACGAGCAGTACTTC
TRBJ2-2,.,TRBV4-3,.,CASSKMRVTGELFF,TGCGCCAGCAGCAAGATGAGAGTCACCGGGGAGCTGTTTTTT
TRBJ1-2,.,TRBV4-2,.,CASSHGDGSSDGYTF,TGTGCCAGCAGCCATGGCGACGGGTCCTCGGATGGCTACACCTTC
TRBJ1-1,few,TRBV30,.,CAWSVPARDTEAFF,TGTGCCTGGAGTGTACCCGCGAGGGATACTGAAGCTTTCTTT
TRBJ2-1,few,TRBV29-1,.,CSVEGGRGFPQFF,TGCAGCGTTGAAGGGGGAAGGGGGTTTCCCCAGTTCTTC
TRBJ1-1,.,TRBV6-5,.,CASSYGPSAEAFF,TGTGCCAGCAGTTATGGGCCCTCAGCTGAAGCTTTCTTT
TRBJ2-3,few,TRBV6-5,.,CASSYMDMGTDTKYF,TGTGCCAGCAGTTACATGGACATGGGCACAGATACGAAGTATTTC
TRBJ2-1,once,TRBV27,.,CASRYIYEQFF,TGTGCCAGCCGTTACATCTATGAGCAGTTCTTC
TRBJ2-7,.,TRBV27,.,CASSLGGHSEQYF,TGTGCCAGCAGTTTAGGGGGACATAGCGAGCAGTACTTC
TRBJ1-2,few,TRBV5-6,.,CASSLSATANYGYTF,TGTGCCAGCAGCTTGAGTGCCACGGCTAACTATGGCTACACCTTC
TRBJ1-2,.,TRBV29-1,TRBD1,CSADRGAGYGYTF,TGCAGCGCCGACAGGGGCGCCGGCTATGGCTACACCTTC
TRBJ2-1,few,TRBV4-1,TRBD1,CASSQSQGPPYNEQFF,TGCGCCAGCAGCCAATCACAGGGGCCCCCGTACAATGAGCAGTTCTTC
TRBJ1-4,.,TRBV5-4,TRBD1,CASSRDRGLAGGEKLFF,TGTGCCAGCAGCCGTGACAGGGGACTAGCCGGGGGGGAAAAACTGTTTTTT
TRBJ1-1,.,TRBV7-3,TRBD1,CASSVGTGAQGTEAFF,TGTGCCAGCAGCGTCGGGACAGGGGCCCAAGGCACTGAAGCTTTCTTT
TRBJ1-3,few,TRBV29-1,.,CSVSGGNTIYF,TGCAGCGTGTCAGGAGGAAACACCATATATTTT
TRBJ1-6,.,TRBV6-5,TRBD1,CASSQGQGLSPLHF,TGTGCCAGCAGCCAGGGACAGGGCCTTTCACCCCTCCACTTT
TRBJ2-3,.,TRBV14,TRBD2,CASSLLSSGADTQYF,TGTGCCAGCAGCCTCCTTTCTAGCGGGGCAGATACGCAGTATTTT
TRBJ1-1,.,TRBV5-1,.,CASSWGSTGNTEAFF,TGCGCCAGCAGCTGGGGTTCGACAGGGAACACTGAAGCTTTCTTT
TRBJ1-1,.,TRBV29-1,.,CSVGQRKEAFF,TGCAGCGTTGGACAGCGCAAAGAAGCTTTCTTT
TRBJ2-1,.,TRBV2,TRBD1,CASMTGASYNEQFF,TGTGCCAGTATGACAGGGGCCTCCTACAATGAGCAGTTCTTC
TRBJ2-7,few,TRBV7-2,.,CASSFRGGEQYF,TGTGCCAGCAGCTTTAGGGGGGGCGAGCAGTACTTC
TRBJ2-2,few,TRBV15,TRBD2,CATSRLAGTAGELFF,TGTGCCACCAGCAGACTAGCGGGAACGGCCGGGGAGCTGTTTTTT
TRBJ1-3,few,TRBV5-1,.,CASSLGRGPSGNTIYF,TGCGCCAGCAGCTTGGGGCGGGGGCCCTCTGGAAACACCATATATTTT
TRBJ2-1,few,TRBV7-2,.,CASSLSTSSYNEQFF,TGTGCCAGCAGCCTGTCGACAAGCTCCTACAATGAGCAGTTCTTC
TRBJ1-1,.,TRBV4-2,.,CASSQDRRDTEAFF,TGTGCCAGCAGCCAAGATAGGCGGGACACTGAAGCTTTCTTT
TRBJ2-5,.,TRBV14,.,CASSQEALFGTQYF,TGTGCCAGCAGCCAAGAAGCCCTATTCGGGACCCAGTACTTC
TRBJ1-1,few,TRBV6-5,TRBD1,CASHTGTGANTEAFF,TGTGCCAGCCATACCGGGACAGGGGCAAACACTGAAGCTTTCTTT
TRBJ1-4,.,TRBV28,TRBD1,CASSRTWDRGRTNEKLFF,TGTGCCAGCAGCCGCACTTGGGACAGGGGGCGTACTAATGAAAAACTGTTTTTT
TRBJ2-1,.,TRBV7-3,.,CASSLTAGLTYNEQFF,TGTGCCAGCAGCTTAACTGCAGGGCTCACCTACAATGAGCAGTTCTTC
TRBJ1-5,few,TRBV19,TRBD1,CASSIGLGGGGNQPQHF,TGTGCCAGTAGTATAGGTCTCGGAGGGGGCGGCAATCAGCCCCAGCATTTT
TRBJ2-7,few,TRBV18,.,CASSPPDNYEQYF,TGTGCCAGCTCACCACCCGACAACTACGAGCAGTACTTC
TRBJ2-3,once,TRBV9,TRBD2,CASSVGPAGLRTDTQYF,TGTGCCAGCAGCGTAGGCCCAGCGGGACTGCGCACAGATACGCAGTATTTT
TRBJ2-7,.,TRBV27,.,CASSLSGTHRANEQYF,TGTGCCAGCAGTTTATCGGGGACTCACCGAGCCAACGAGCAGTACTTC
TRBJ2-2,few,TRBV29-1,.,CSVLLHDTGELFF,TGCAGCGTCCTACTTCACGACACCGGGGAGCTGTTTTTT
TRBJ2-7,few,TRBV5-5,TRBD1,CATSPGTGGFISSYEQYF,TGTGCCACCAGTCCCGGGACAGGGGGTTTTATTAGCTCCTACGAGCAGTACTTC
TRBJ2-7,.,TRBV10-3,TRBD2,CAISEQPGLAYEQYF,TGTGCCATCAGTGAGCAACCGGGACTAGCGTACGAGCAGTACTTC
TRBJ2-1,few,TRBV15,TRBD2,CATSRVTSDHNEQFF,TGTGCCACCAGCAGAGTTACTAGCGACCACAATGAGCAGTTCTTC
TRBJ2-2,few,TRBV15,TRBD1,CATSQWTGNTGELFF,TGTGCCACCAGCCAGTGGACAGGGAACACCGGGGAGCTGTTTTTT
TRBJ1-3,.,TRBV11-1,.,CASSSTGVSGNTIYF,TGTGCCAGCAGCTCGACAGGCGTCTCTGGAAACACCATATATTTT
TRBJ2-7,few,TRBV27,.,CASSAGREQYF,TGTGCCAGCAGTGCGGGACGCGAGCAGTACTTC
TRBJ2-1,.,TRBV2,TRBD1,CASSFGQGGNEQFF,TGTGCCAGCAGTTTCGGACAGGGGGGAAATGAGCAGTTCTTC
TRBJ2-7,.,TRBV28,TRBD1,CASSETGGDEQYF,TGTGCCAGCAGTGAGACAGGGGGCGACGAGCAGTACTTC
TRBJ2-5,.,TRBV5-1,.,CASSLGGALLQETQYF,TGCGCCAGCAGCTTGGGGGGCGCACTCCTTCAAGAGACCCAGTACTTC
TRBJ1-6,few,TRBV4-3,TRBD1,CASSKYAGTGHNSPLHF,TGCGCCAGCAGCAAATACGCCGGGACAGGGCATAATTCACCCCTCCACTTT
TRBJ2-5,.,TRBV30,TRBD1,CALLIPGQQETQYF,TGTGCCTTACTGATCCCGGGACAGCAAGAGACCCAGTACTTC
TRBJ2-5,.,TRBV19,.,CASSIGGDGETQYF,TGTGCCAGTAGTATAGGAGGCGACGGGGAGACCCAGTACTTC
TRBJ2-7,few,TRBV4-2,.,CASSSPGEQYF,TGTGCCAGCAGTTCCCCGGGCGAGCAGTACTTC
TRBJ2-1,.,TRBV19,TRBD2,CASNRGGYNEQFF,TGTGCCAGTAATCGGGGGGGGTACAATGAGCAGTTCTTC